This T cell receptor beta chain was identified during a study of control samples from healthy donors and cancer patients. Losses at the gene ends were 9 bases for V and 5 bases for J; bases not matched to a gene: 10. Germline CDR1 is MGHRA and CDR2 is YSYEKL. The CDR3 is 13 residues long. The table came from immunoSEQ multiplex PCR; TCRdb's copy has only in-frame clones and leaves some out. The data hold approximately 180,000 clones, with about nine tenths observed a single time. What was sequenced was blood. The rearrangement joins TRBV4-1 to TRBJ2-7; TRBD1 matches 7 bases. This TCR was sampled from a woman in her thirties or forties in good health. The CDR3 nucleotides read TGCGCCAGTACCGGGACAGTGGGTCACGAGCAGTACTTC. Translated: CASTGTVGHEQYF.